This T cell receptor beta chain was recorded in a study of beta chain features in type 1 diabetes. Whole-study context: Sorted cell examination encompassed around 100,000,000 cells across all samples.

A remark on this clone: Its antigen is unknown.

It was via CD45RO/CCR7/CD25/CD127/CD95/CD27 that CD4+ naive, central memory, regulatory and stem cell-like memory cells were sorted. Isolated RNA was reverse transcribed in full, so expressed TCRB transcripts were sequenced. Naive, central memory and regulatory T cell samples averaged about 3.57 million immunoSEQ reads each. This table comes from immunoSEQ multiplex PCR, and its TCRdb copy is limited to in-frame clones, with some not included. The profile shows about 150,000 clones, under 60% of them singletons. Study observations and caveats: For type 1 diabetes patients, VDJ junctions showed fewer insertions and more deletions.

Sequencing was done on a sample of Tregs from blood. This clonotype was sampled from a young man in good health.

Here the CDR3 reads CASSMEGRGLGEQYF. CDR3 in DNA: TGCGCCAGCAGCATGGAGGGCAGGGGGCTAGGCGAGCAGTACTTC. The chain combines TRBV5-1 with TRBJ2-7, with TRBD1 matching 8 bases. J gave up 6 bases and V 4 bases, and 12 bases lay outside the gene matches. Germline lookup yields CDR1 SGHRS and CDR2 YFSETQ. CDR3 length: 15 amino acids. The full variable domain, rest sourced from reference TRBV5-1 and TRBJ2-7, is KAGVTQTPRYLIKTRGQQVTLSCSPISGHRSVSWYQQTPGQGLQFLFEYFSETQRNKGNFPGRFSGRQFSNSRSEMNVSTLELGDSALYLCASSMEGRGLGEQYFGPGTRLTVT.